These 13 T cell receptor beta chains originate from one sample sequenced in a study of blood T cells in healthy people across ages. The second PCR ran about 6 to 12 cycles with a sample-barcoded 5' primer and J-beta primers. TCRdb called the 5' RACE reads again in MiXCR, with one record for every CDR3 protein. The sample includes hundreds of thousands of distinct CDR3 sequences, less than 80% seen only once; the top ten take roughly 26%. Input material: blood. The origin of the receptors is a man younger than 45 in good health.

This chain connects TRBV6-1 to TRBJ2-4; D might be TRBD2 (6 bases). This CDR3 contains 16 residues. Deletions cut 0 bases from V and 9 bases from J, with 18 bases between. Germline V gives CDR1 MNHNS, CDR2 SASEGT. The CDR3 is CASSEAPDYPRFIQYF. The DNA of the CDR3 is TGTGCCAGCAGTGAAGCGCCGGACTACCCTAGGTTCATTCAGTACTTC.

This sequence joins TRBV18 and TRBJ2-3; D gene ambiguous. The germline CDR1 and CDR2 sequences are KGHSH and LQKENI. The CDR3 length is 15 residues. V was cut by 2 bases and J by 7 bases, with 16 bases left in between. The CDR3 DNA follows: TGTGCCAGCTCACCAGACGGGTCAAAAGGGAATACGCAGTATTTT. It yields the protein CASSPDGSKGNTQYF.

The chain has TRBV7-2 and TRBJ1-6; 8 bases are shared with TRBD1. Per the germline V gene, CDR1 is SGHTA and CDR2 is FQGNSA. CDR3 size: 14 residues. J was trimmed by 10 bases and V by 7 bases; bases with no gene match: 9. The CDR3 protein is CASTRQGPVSPLHF. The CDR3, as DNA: TGTGCCAGCACCCGACAGGGGCCTGTCTCACCCCTCCACTTT.

The chain's CDR3 is CSARERGQGGGYGYTF. CDR3 nucleotides: TGCAGTGCTAGAGAGAGGGGACAGGGAGGTGGATATGGCTACACCTTC. The chain recombines TRBV20-1 with TRBJ1-2; 9 bases align to TRBD1. The CDR3 runs to 16 residues. Trimming cost V 0 bases and J 5 bases; bases outside gene matches: 10. Germline V CDR1 and CDR2: DFQATT, SNEGSKA (reference sequence).

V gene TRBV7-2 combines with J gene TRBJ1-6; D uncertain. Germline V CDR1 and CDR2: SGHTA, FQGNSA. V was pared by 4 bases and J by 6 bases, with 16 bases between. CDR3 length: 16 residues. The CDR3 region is CASSSRTPSANSPLHF. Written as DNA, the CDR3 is TGTGCCAGCAGCTCAAGGACCCCGTCGGCTAATTCACCCCTCCACTTT.

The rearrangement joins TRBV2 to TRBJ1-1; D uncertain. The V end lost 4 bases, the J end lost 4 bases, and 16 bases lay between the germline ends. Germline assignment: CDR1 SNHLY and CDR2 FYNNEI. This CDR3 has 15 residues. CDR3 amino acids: CASSVMSSGPTEAFF. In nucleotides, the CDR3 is TGTGCCAGCAGTGTTATGAGTTCGGGTCCCACTGAAGCTTTCTTT. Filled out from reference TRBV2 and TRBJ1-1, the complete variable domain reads EPEVTQTPSHQVTQMGQEVILRCVPISNHLYFYWYRQILGQKVEFLVSFYNNEISEKSEIFDDQFSVERPDGSNFTLKIRSTKLEDSAMYFCASSVMSSGPTEAFFGQGTRLTVV.

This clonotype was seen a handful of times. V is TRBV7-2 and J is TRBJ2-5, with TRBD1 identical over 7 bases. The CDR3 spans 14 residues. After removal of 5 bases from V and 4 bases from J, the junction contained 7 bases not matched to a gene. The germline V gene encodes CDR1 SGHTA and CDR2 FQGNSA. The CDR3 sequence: CASSRLDRAETQYF. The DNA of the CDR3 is TGTGCCAGCAGCCGCCTAGACAGGGCAGAGACCCAGTACTTC.

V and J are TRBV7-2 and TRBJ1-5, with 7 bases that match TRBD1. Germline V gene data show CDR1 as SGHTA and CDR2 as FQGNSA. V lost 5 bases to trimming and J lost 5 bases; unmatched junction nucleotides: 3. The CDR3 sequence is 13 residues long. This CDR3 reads CASSIDRDQPQHF. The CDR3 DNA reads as TGTGCCAGCAGCATCGACAGGGATCAGCCCCAGCATTTT.

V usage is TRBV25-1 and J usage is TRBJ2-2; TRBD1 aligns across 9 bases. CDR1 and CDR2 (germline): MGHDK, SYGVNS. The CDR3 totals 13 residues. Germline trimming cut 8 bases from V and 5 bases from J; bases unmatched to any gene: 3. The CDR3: CASDRGGTGELFF. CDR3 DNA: TGTGCCAGCGACAGGGGGGGTACCGGGGAGCTGTTTTTT.

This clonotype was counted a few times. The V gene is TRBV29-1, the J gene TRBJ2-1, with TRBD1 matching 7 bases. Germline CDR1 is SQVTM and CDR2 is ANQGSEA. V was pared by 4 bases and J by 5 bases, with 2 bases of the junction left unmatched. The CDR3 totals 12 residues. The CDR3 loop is CSVAGQNNEQFF. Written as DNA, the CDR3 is TGCAGCGTTGCGGGACAGAACAATGAGCAGTTCTTC.

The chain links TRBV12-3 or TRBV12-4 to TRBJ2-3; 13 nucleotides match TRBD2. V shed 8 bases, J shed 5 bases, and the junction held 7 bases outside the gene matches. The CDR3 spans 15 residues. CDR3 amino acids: CASGLTSGGGDTQYF. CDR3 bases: TGTGCCAGCGGGCTAACTAGCGGGGGGGGAGATACGCAGTATTTT.

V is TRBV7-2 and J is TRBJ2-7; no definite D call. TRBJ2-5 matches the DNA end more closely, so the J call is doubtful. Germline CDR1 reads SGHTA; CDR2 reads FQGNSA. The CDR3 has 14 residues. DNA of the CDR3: TGTGCCAGCAGCTTGATAGGGATGAGAGAGACCCAGTACTTC. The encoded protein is CASSLIGMRETQYF.

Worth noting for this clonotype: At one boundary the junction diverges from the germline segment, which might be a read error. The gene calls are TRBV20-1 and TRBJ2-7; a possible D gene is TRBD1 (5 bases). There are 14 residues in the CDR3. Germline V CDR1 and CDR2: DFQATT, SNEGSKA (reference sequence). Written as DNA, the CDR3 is TGCAGTGCTAGAGTGGCAGGGCTGGAGTACGGGCAGTACTTC. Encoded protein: CSARVAGLEYGQYF.